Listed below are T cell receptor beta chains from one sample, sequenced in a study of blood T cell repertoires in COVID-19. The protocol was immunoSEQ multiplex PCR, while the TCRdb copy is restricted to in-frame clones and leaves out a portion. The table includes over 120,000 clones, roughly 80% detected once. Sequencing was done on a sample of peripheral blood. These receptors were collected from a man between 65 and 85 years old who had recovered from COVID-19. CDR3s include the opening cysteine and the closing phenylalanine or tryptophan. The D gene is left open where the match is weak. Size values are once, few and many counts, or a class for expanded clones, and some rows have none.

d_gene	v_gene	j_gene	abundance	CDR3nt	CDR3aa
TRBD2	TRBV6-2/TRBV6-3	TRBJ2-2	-	TGTGCCAGCAGCCTTACGCCACTAGCGGGAGGAACAGTACGCACCGGGGAGCTGTTTTTT	CASSLTPLAGGTVRTGELFF
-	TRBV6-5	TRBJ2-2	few	TGTGCCAGCAGTTACTCCCGGGAGAACACCGGGGAGCTGTTTTTT	CASSYSRENTGELFF
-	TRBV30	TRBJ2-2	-	TGTGCCTGGAGTGAGCACACCGGGGAGCTGTTTTTT	CAWSEHTGELFF
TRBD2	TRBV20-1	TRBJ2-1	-	TGCAGTGCTAGTACACTAGCGCCAAGCTCCTACAATGAGCAGTTCTTC	CSASTLAPSSYNEQFF
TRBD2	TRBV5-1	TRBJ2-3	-	TGCGCCAGCAGCCCTAGCGGGGGCACAGATACGCAGTATTTT	CASSPSGGTDTQYF
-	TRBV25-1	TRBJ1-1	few	TGTGCCAGCAGTGCCCCCGGGCGGGCAGCTTTCTTT	CASSAPGRAAFF
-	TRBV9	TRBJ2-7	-	TGTGCCAGCAGCGTAGGAGCGGAACCAGCCTACGAGCAGTACTTC	CASSVGAEPAYEQYF
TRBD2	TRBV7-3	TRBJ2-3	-	TGTGCCAGCAGCGCGGGTAGCGGGAGGGCAGATACGCAGTATTTT	CASSAGSGRADTQYF
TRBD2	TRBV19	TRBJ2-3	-	TGTGCCAGCCACGGACTAGAGCTCGGCGATACGCAGTATTTT	CASHGLELGDTQYF
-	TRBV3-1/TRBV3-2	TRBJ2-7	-	TGTGCCAGCAGCTATTCGGACTTTTCCTACGAGCAGTACTTC	CASSYSDFSYEQYF